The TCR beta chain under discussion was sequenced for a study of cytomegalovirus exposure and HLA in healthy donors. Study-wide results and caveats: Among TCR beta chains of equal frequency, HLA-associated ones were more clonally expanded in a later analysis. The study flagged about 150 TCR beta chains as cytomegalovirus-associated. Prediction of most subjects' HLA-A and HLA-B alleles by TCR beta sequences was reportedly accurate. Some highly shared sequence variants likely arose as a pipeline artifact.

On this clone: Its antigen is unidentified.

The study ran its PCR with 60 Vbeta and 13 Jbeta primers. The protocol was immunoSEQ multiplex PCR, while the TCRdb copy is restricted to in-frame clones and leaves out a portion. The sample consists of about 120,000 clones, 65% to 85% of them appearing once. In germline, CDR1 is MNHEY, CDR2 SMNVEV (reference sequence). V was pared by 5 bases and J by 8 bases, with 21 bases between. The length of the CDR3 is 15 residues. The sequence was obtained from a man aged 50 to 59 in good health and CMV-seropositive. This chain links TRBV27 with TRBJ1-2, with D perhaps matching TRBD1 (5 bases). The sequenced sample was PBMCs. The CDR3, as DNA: TGTGCCAGCAGTAGGCAGGGTTCAATTCCCCTCGGCTACACCTTC. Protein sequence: CASSRQGSIPLGYTF.